This T cell receptor beta chain was observed in a study of regulatory T cells in long-lasting Graves disease. In building TCR beta libraries, iRepertoire HTBI primers were used together with Arm-PCR of CDR3 regions. Using its own MiXCR run on the multiplex PCR reads, TCRdb lists one record per CDR3 protein. The sample carries hundreds of thousands of distinct CDR3 sequences, around 20% recorded once. Regarding the study as a whole: Relative to newly diagnosed Graves' patients, persistent ones had lower TCR diversity. Whereas 966 public clonotypes were shared by new patients, persistent patients shared more, at roughly 3,000.

This CDR3 region has 17 residues. Germline CDR1 reads SGHAT; CDR2 reads FQNNGV. J gave up 2 bases and V 2 bases, and 12 bases lay outside the gene matches. The time point was: persistent/refractory GD, antithyroid drugs over 5 years with positive TRAb. The TCR library used RNA extracted from PBMCs. There are many counts of this clonotype. Its antigen is undetermined. Sequencing used peripheral blood mononuclear cells (PBMCs), obtained when the disease was refractory, from a patient treated with antithyroid drugs. This receptor was identified in a female donor with Graves disease. The genes are TRBV11-2 and TRBJ2-7, with 7 bases that match TRBD1. This CDR3 reads CASSLRTGDGHPYEQYF. The CDR3 DNA sequence: TGTGCCAGCAGCTTACGAACAGGGGACGGACACCCCTACGAGCAGTACTTC. The full variable domain, completed using reference TRBV11-2 and TRBJ2-7, is EAGVAQSPRYKIIEKRQSVAFWCNPISGHATLYWYQQILGQGPKLLIQFQNNGVVDDSQLPKDRFSAERLKGVDSTLKIQPAKLEDSAVYLCASSLRTGDGHPYEQYFGPGTRLTVT.